The sequence of this T cell receptor beta chain was determined in a study of T-cell reconstitution after alpha-beta-depleted transplantation in children. As regards this clonotype: What it binds is unknown.

CDR3 length: 12 amino acids. Trimming left V 5 bases short and J 7 bases short, with 9 bases between. In germline, CDR1 is SGHTA, CDR2 FQGNSA. Overall study findings and caveats: After transplant, at about two months, alpha-beta T cells were reportedly derived from several hundred expanded graft clones. At day 60, the high TCRbeta diversity found in some patients originated from recipient T cells and thymic progenitors that had survived.

During its preparation, the TCRbeta library received unique molecular identifiers. In TCRdb, the PCR reads were re-called with MiXCR into one record per CDR3 protein. The sample holds around 960,000 distinct CDR3 sequences, about 29% seen once. The clonotype originates from a boy less than two years old who had a stem cell transplant for SCID, so the T cells may come from the graft donor. This material consisted of PBMCs, mostly from graft donor cells, taken 360 days after TCRalphabeta/CD19-depleted stem cell transplant. V is TRBV7-2 and J is TRBJ2-1; D is unresolved. CDR3 loop: CASSRDTNEQFF. As DNA, the CDR3 is TGTGCCAGCAGCCGAGACACGAATGAGCAGTTCTTC.